Each of the 30 T cell receptor beta chains below was sequenced from the same sample in a study of blood T cell repertoires in COVID-19 (dated by TCRdb to 2020 to 2022). The library was obtained by the immunoSEQ multiplex PCR assay. Sourced from immuneACCESS, this table was stored by TCRdb with only in-frame sequences that have V and J called. A share of the clones is absent; for the studies checked, an unresolved V gene accounts for under half, and the remainder has no known explanation. The sample table lists some 76,000 clones, around 91% of them with a count of one. Around 5.8% of the sample is taken by the ten largest. Source material: peripheral blood. These TCRs come from a human donor in a cohort sampled during active COVID-19.

V is TRBV5-1 and J is TRBJ2-3; 9 bases map to TRBD2. The V segment lost 4 bases and the J segment 0 bases; nucleotides outside the gene matches: 6. There are 16 residues in the CDR3. Germline lookup yields CDR1 SGHRS and CDR2 YFSETQ. The CDR3 nucleotides read TGCGCCAGCAGCCCCCCTAGCGGGGCAAGCACAGATACGCAGTATTTT. Protein product: CASSPPSGASTDTQYF. The full variable domain, its missing parts supplied by reference TRBV5-1 and TRBJ2-3, is KAGVTQTPRYLIKTRGQQVTLSCSPISGHRSVSWYQQTPGQGLQFLFEYFSETQRNKGNFPGRFSGRQFSNSRSEMNVSTLELGDSALYLCASSPPSGASTDTQYFGPGTRLTVL.

The rearrangement uses TRBV5-1 and TRBJ2-1; tentative D call: TRBD1 (5 bases). Germline lookup yields CDR1 SGHRS and CDR2 YFSETQ. The CDR3 loop spans 15 amino acids. V was shortened by 0 bases and J by 4 bases, with 11 bases between the two germline ends. The CDR3, as DNA: TGCGCCAGCAGCTTGGCCTCGACAGCGTACAATGAGCAGTTCTTC. Protein sequence: CASSLASTAYNEQFF.

The chain employs TRBV6-6 and TRBJ1-6; 8 nucleotides match TRBD1. There are 15 residues in the CDR3. Looked up from germline, CDR1 is MNHNY and CDR2 is SVGAGI (reference sequence). With V trimmed by 4 bases and J by 8 bases, 7 bases remained unmatched. The CDR3 here is CASSFPDRGDSPLHF. The CDR3 nucleotides read TGTGCCAGCAGTTTCCCAGACAGGGGAGATTCACCCCTCCACTTT.

The chain is built from TRBV10-1 and TRBJ2-7, with a possible D match to TRBD2 (7 bases). This CDR3 has 11 amino acids. Trimming left V 8 bases short and J 6 bases short, with 11 bases between. Germline V gives CDR1 WNHNN, CDR2 SYGVQD (reference sequence). The CDR3 DNA is TGCGCCAGCCTAGGGGGGGGCGAGCAGTACTTC. This codes for CASLGGGEQYF.

This clone was counted a single time. This chain connects TRBV3-1 (or the pseudogene TRBV3-2) to TRBJ1-5; TRBD1 agrees at 7 bases. J gave up 1 base and V 0 bases, and 3 bases lay outside the gene matches. Germline loops: CDR1 LGHDT, CDR2 YNNKEL (reference sequence). CDR3 length: 16 residues. Here the CDR3 reads CASSQDPGGSNQPQHF. Written as DNA, the CDR3 is TGTGCCAGCAGCCAAGACCCAGGGGGAAGCAATCAGCCCCAGCATTTT.

V is TRBV6-4 and J is TRBJ1-1, with 8 bases fitting TRBD1. V was clipped by 6 bases and J by 5 bases; unmatched bases: 8. The germline gives CDR1 MRHNA, CDR2 SNTAGT. The CDR3 runs to 14 residues. The CDR3 loop reads CASRTDRGGTEAFF. CDR3 coding DNA: TGTGCCAGCAGGACAGACAGGGGAGGGACTGAAGCTTTCTTT.

The chain uses TRBV5-6 and TRBJ2-1, with TRBD2 matching 9 bases. V was clipped by 4 bases and J by 11 bases; unmatched bases: 13. CDR1 is SGHDT and CDR2 is YYEEEE in the germline V gene. The CDR3 consists of 15 residues. The CDR3 loop is CASSTTGGGGVKQFF. CDR3 nucleotides: TGTGCCAGCAGCACCACTGGCGGGGGGGGAGTTAAGCAGTTCTTC.

In DNA form, the CDR3 reads TGCAGCGTCAGGTACAGGGGGTTCTCCTACGAGCAGTACTTC. It codes for CSVRYRGFSYEQYF. The chain is built from TRBV29-1 and TRBJ2-7; TRBD1 matches 8 bases. With 6 bases clipped from V and 0 bases from J, the junction kept 7 bases outside the gene matches. The germline V gene encodes CDR1 SQVTM and CDR2 ANQGSEA. The CDR3 runs to 14 residues.

The CDR3 coding sequence is TGCGCCAGCAGCCCCCAGACTAGCGGGGCAGAGACCCAGTACTTC. Translated, it gives CASSPQTSGAETQYF. The J gene is TRBJ2-5, the V gene TRBV5-1; 11 positions match TRBD2. Trimming took 4 bases from V and 4 from J; bases not matched to a gene: 6. The CDR3 spans 15 residues. Germline assignment: CDR1 SGHRS and CDR2 YFSETQ.

The chain recombines TRBV18 with TRBJ1-1; D is possibly TRBD1 (6 bases). V lost 3 bases and J lost 3, with 17 bases in between. CDR3 size: 16 residues. Looked up from germline, CDR1 is KGHSH and CDR2 is LQKENI. CDR3 nucleotide sequence: TGTGCCAGCTCACCTAACAGACAGGTAGGGGACACTGAAGCTTTCTTT. Protein sequence: CASSPNRQVGDTEAFF. The full variable domain, in which reference TRBV18 and TRBJ1-1 provide the parts outside the CDR3, is NAGVMQNPRHLVRRRGQEARLRCSPMKGHSHVYWYRQLPEEGLKFMVYLQKENIIDESGMPKERFSAEFPKEGPSILRIQQVVRGDSAAYFCASSPNRQVGDTEAFFGQGTRLTVV.

The chain recombines TRBV24-1 with TRBJ2-3, with D unresolved. The germline V and J ends were trimmed by 4 bases and 3 bases, with 10 bases remaining between them. Germline V gene lookup returns CDR1 KGHDR and CDR2 SFDVKD. The CDR3 is 14 amino acids. Here the CDR3 DNA reads TGTGCCACCAGTGACCCCGCAGCGACAGATACGCAGTATTTT. Its translation is CATSDPAATDTQYF.

J is TRBJ2-2 and V is TRBV5-5; 9 bases are a match to TRBD1. Germline trimming cut 0 bases from V and 5 bases from J; bases unmatched to any gene: 5. The CDR3 has 16 amino acids. Germline CDR1 SGHKS, CDR2 YYEKEE (reference sequence). CDR3 DNA: TGTGCCAGCAGCTTGGAGGGGACAGGGCGAACCGGGGAGCTGTTTTTT. Residues: CASSLEGTGRTGELFF. Based on the CDR3 plus reference TRBV5-5 and TRBJ2-2, the full variable domain is DAGVTQSPTHLIKTRGQQVTLRCSPISGHKSVSWYQQVLGQGPQFIFQYYEKEERGRGNFPDRFSARQFPNYSSELNVNALLLGDSALYLCASSLEGTGRTGELFFGEGSRLTVL.

This chain connects TRBV6-4 to TRBJ1-2; 9 positions agree with TRBD1. CDR1 is MRHNA and CDR2 is SNTAGT in the germline V gene. This CDR3 contains 16 residues. The J segment lost 4 bases and the V segment lost 3 bases, leaving 9 bases of the junction unmatched. The CDR3 is CASSEIRQGDSYGYTF. CDR3 sequence (DNA): TGTGCCAGCAGTGAAATAAGACAGGGGGATTCCTATGGCTACACCTTC.

This rearrangement joins TRBV7-9 to TRBJ1-2, with D tentatively TRBD1 (6 bases). CDR3 length equals 14 residues. Germline V CDR1 and CDR2: SEHNR, FQNEAQ (reference sequence). V lost 4 bases to trimming and J lost 1 base, with 10 bases between them. The DNA for the CDR3 is TGTGCCAGCAGCTGGGGGGGCAATAACTATGGCTACACCTTC. Translated, it gives CASSWGGNNYGYTF.

The chain carries TRBV7-2 and TRBJ2-1, with D tentatively TRBD1 (5 bases). This CDR3 has 17 amino acids. Per germline, CDR1 SGHTA and CDR2 FQGNSA. The germline V and J ends were trimmed by 2 bases and 7 bases, with 21 bases remaining between them. The CDR3 sequence is CASSLRPSGFVVNEQFF. The CDR3 DNA sequence: TGTGCCAGCAGCTTACGGCCATCAGGGTTTGTTGTAAATGAGCAGTTCTTC.

V is TRBV27 and J is TRBJ1-2; D unclear. In germline, CDR1 is MNHEY, CDR2 SMNVEV (reference sequence). This CDR3 region has 11 residues. V lost 3 bases, J lost 7 bases, and 6 bases lay in between. As DNA, the CDR3 is TGTGCCAGCAGTTTGGCGGGTGGCTACACCTTC. This gives the protein CASSLAGGYTF.

The chain uses TRBV12-5 and TRBJ2-2; a weak D match, TRBD2 (6 bases). Per germline, CDR1 LGHNT and CDR2 FRNRAP. V was trimmed by 6 bases and J by 1 base, leaving 9 bases between them. The CDR3 runs to 14 residues. The CDR3 is CASGTGRNTGELFF. The CDR3 nucleotides are TGTGCTAGTGGCACCGGGAGGAACACCGGGGAGCTGTTTTTT.

The sample holds one count of this clone. The chain employs TRBV9 and TRBJ1-6; 10 bases are a match to TRBD1. J lost 6 bases, V lost 5 bases, and 2 bases had no gene match. The CDR3 consists of 14 residues. Germline assignment: CDR1 SGDLS and CDR2 YYNGEE. The CDR3 region has the DNA TGTGCCAGCAGTCGGGACAGGGGTAATTCACCCCTCCACTTT. Encoded protein: CASSRDRGNSPLHF.

J is TRBJ1-4 and V is TRBV5-1, with D maybe TRBD1 (5 bases). This CDR3 region has 15 residues. Germline assignment: CDR1 SGHRS and CDR2 YFSETQ. Trimming removed 5 bases at V and 2 bases at J, with 13 bases between. The CDR3 region is CASRSLEGTNEKLFF. CDR3 nucleotides: TGCGCCAGCAGATCACTGGAGGGGACTAATGAAAAACTGTTTTTT.

This clone came up once. This chain uses TRBV12-5 with TRBJ1-6; D is perhaps TRBD1 (6 bases). The CDR3 contains 13 residues. V lost 5 bases and J lost 11, with 13 bases in between. Germline assignment: CDR1 LGHNT and CDR2 FRNRAP. CDR3 nucleotides: TGTGCTAGTGGTATAACAGGGAACACACCCCTCCACTTT. Its translation is CASGITGNTPLHF.

This clone has only one observation. The chain recombines TRBV27 with TRBJ1-2, with no clear D. Per the germline V gene, CDR1 is MNHEY and CDR2 is SMNVEV (reference sequence). Deletions cut 4 bases from V and 3 bases from J, with 12 bases between. The CDR3 totals 14 residues. The CDR3 protein is CASSSRGWDYGYTF. CDR3 sequence (DNA): TGTGCCAGCAGTTCAAGAGGGTGGGACTATGGCTACACCTTC.

The genes are TRBV4-2 and TRBJ2-7, with 8 positions matching TRBD2. In germline, CDR1 is LGHNA, CDR2 YNFKEQ. This CDR3 region has 16 residues. V gave up 3 bases and J gave up 0 bases; unmatched junction bases: 7. The CDR3 DNA is TGTGCCAGCAGCCAGGAGGCGGGGGGAAGCTCCTACGAGCAGTACTTC. Protein: CASSQEAGGSSYEQYF.

V gene TRBV11-2 combines with J gene TRBJ1-3, with D possibly TRBD1 on 6 matching bases. Germline V CDR1 and CDR2: SGHAT, FQNNGV. The CDR3 is 14 amino acids. Trimming stripped 6 bases from V and 2 bases from J, with 11 bases between. CDR3 region: CASRSQGAGNTIYF. The CDR3 bases are TGTGCCAGCAGGTCACAGGGTGCTGGAAACACCATATATTTT.

This rearrangement joins TRBV4-3 to TRBJ2-1; D unresolved. V was pared by 4 bases and J by 0 bases, with 10 bases between. The CDR3 extends over 15 amino acids. Germline V CDR1 and CDR2: LGHNA, YSLEER. The CDR3 here is CASSPSPSSYNEQFF. The CDR3 nucleotides read TGCGCCAGCAGCCCTTCCCCGAGCTCCTACAATGAGCAGTTCTTC.

The rearrangement joins TRBV10-3 to TRBJ2-7, with 9 bases that match TRBD1. The CDR3 has 16 amino acids. J was trimmed by 2 bases and V by 0 bases; bases with no gene match: 5. CDR1 and CDR2 (germline): ENHRY, SYGVKD. The chain's CDR3 is CAISESVGQGPYEQYF. The DNA for the CDR3 is TGTGCCATCAGTGAGTCGGTGGGACAGGGACCCTACGAGCAGTACTTC.

V gene TRBV25-1 combines with J gene TRBJ2-3; TRBD1 aligns across 9 bases. CDR3 length: 16 residues. V lost 0 bases and J lost 6; bases outside the gene matches: 7. CDR1 and CDR2 from the germline V gene are MGHDK and SYGVNS. Here the CDR3 DNA reads TGTGCCAGCAGTGAATATTTTCCACAGGGGGCGGATACGCAGTATTTT. Translating gives CASSEYFPQGADTQYF. Drawing the rest from reference TRBV25-1 and TRBJ2-3, the complete variable domain is EADIYQTPRYLVIGTGKKITLECSQTMGHDKMYWYQQDPGMELHLIHYSYGVNSTEKGDLSSESTVSRIRTEHFPLTLESARPSHTSQYLCASSEYFPQGADTQYFGPGTRLTVL.

CDR3: CASSYIFADSPLHF. CDR3 nucleotides: TGTGCCAGCAGTTACATCTTTGCAGATTCACCCCTCCACTTT. The chain is built from TRBV6-5 and TRBJ1-6; D is undetermined. The germline CDR1 and CDR2 sequences are MNHEY and SVGAGI. Trimming pared 2 bases from V and 8 bases from J, leaving 10 bases between. The CDR3 runs 14 residues.

The chain combines TRBV2 with TRBJ2-7; 10 nucleotides agree with TRBD2. V dropped 10 bases and J dropped 4; count of bases not matched to a gene: 7. Germline values: CDR1 SNHLY, CDR2 FYNNEI. The CDR3 totals 13 residues. CDR3 protein: CATRTSGAYEQYF. For the CDR3, the DNA is TGTGCCACTCGGACTAGCGGTGCGTACGAGCAGTACTTC. The full variable domain, in which reference TRBV2 and TRBJ2-7 provide the parts outside the CDR3, is EPEVTQTPSHQVTQMGQEVILRCVPISNHLYFYWYRQILGQKVEFLVSFYNNEISEKSEIFDDQFSVERPDGSNFTLKIRSTKLEDSAMYFCATRTSGAYEQYFGPGTRLTVT.

The V and J genes are TRBV4-2 and TRBJ1-2; maybe TRBD1 (5 bases). The CDR3 extends over 16 amino acids. V was pared by 0 bases and J by 4 bases, with 15 bases between. Looked up from germline, CDR1 is LGHNA and CDR2 is YNFKEQ. Here the CDR3 DNA reads TGTGCCAGCAGCCAAGAGGTAGGAGGGGATTTCTATGGCTACACCTTC. This encodes CASSQEVGGDFYGYTF.

The J gene is TRBJ2-3, the V gene TRBV10-3; 7 nucleotides agree with TRBD2. V lost 0 bases and J lost 2; bases outside the gene matches: 8. CDR1 ENHRY and CDR2 SYGVKD come from the germline V gene. This CDR3 spans 17 amino acids. The CDR3 nucleotides are TGTGCCATCAGTGAGTCTGAGGCGGGGGATTCCACAGATACGCAGTATTTT. This encodes CAISESEAGDSTDTQYF.